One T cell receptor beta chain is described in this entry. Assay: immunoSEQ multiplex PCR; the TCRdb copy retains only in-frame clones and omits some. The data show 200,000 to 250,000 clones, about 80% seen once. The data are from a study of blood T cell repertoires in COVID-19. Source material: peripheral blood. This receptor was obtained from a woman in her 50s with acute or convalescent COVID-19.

Here the CDR3 DNA reads TGTGCCAGCAGCCAATTTCCAGGGCAGAACACTGAAGCTTTCTTT. Amino acid sequence: CASSQFPGQNTEAFF. The chain employs TRBV16 and TRBJ1-1, with a tentative D call TRBD1 (5 bases). Germline-derived CDR1 and CDR2 are KGHSY and FQNENV. This CDR3 region has 15 residues. V lost 1 base, J lost 1 base, and 10 bases lay in between.